This TCR beta chain derives from a study of cytomegalovirus exposure and HLA in healthy donors. Study-wide background: Per a later analysis, the roughly 680 first-cohort and some 110 validation repertoires shared one platform.

This clone has a single count. What it recognizes is unknown. Profiling relied on immunoSEQ multiplex PCR, and the TCRdb table lists in-frame clones only, not all of them. This sample has approximately 300,000 clones, with roughly 88% found just once. The CDR3 totals 10 residues. V lost 5 bases and J 7 bases, leaving 8 bases between the germline ends. Germline CDR1 DFQATT, CDR2 SNEGSKA (reference sequence). Study results and limitations: There were over 150 TCR beta chains listed as cytomegalovirus-associated.

V usage is TRBV20-1 and J usage is TRBJ2-5; no firm D call. The clonotype was recovered from a young woman in good health and CMV-seronegative. Specimen: PBMCs. DNA for the CDR3: TGCAGTGCTTCGAACAGGACCCAGTACTTC. As protein: CSASNRTQYF.